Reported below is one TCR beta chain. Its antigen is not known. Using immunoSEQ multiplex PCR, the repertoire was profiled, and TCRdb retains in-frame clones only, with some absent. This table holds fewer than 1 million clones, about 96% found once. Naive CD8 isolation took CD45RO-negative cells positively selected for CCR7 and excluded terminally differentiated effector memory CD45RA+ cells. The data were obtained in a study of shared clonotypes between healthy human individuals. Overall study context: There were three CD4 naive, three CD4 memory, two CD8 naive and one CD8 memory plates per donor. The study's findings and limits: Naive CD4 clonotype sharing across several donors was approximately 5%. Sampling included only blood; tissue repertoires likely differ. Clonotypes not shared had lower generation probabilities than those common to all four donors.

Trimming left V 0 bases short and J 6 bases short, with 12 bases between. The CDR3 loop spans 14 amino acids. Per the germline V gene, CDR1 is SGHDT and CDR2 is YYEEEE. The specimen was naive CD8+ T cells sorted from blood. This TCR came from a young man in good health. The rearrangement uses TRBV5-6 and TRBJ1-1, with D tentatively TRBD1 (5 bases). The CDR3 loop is CASSLAQGRSEAFF. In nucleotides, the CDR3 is TGTGCCAGCAGCTTGGCCCAGGGACGGTCTGAAGCTTTCTTT.